Below, 25 T cell receptor beta chains from the same sample are listed, as sequenced in a study of blood T cell repertoires in COVID-19. Libraries were prepared by immunoSEQ multiplex PCR; TCRdb keeps only in-frame clonotypes and omits some of them. The profile covers about 76,000 clones, with roughly 80% appearing a single time and 15% to 20% taken by the ten largest. The sequenced material came from peripheral blood. Receptor source: a woman aged 55-70 years with acute or convalescent COVID-19.

This clone has just one count. The chain carries TRBV5-6 and TRBJ2-1; 7 positions agree with TRBD1. CDR3 length: 14 amino acids. V lost 6 bases to trimming and J lost 3 bases; unmatched junction nucleotides: 6. From germline, CDR1 is SGHDT and CDR2 YYEEEE. CDR3 coding DNA: TGTGCCAGCACCTTTGGGGACAGCTACAATGAGCAGTTCTTC. Amino acids: CASTFGDSYNEQFF. The full variable domain, completed using reference TRBV5-6 and TRBJ2-1, is DAGVTQSPTHLIKTRGQQVTLRCSPKSGHDTVSWYQQALGQGPQFIFQYYEEEERQRGNFPDRFSGHQFPNYSSELNVNALLLGDSALYLCASTFGDSYNEQFFGPGTRLTVL.

The genes are TRBV10-1 and TRBJ1-1; possible D gene TRBD1, 5 bases. Germline assignment: CDR1 WNHNN and CDR2 SYGVQD (reference sequence). The CDR3 length is 12 residues. V gave up 9 bases and J gave up 1 base, with 9 bases separating them. The CDR3: CASRTPNTEAFF. CDR3 in DNA: TGCGCCAGTAGGACACCGAACACTGAAGCTTTCTTT.

The J gene is TRBJ2-4, the V gene TRBV2; D gene unclear. Germline values: CDR1 SNHLY, CDR2 FYNNEI. V was cut by 2 bases and J by 0 bases, with 5 bases left in between. The CDR3 has 14 residues. This chain's CDR3 is CASSEWLAKNIQYF. The CDR3 DNA follows: TGTGCCAGCAGTGAATGGCTAGCCAAAAACATTCAGTACTTC.

This chain uses TRBV6-2 or TRBV6-3 with TRBJ2-3, with D maybe TRBD1 (6 bases). The CDR3 runs to 14 residues. Germline CDR1 and CDR2: MNHEY and SVGEGT. Trimming took 4 bases from V and 2 from J, leaving 10 bases between them. In DNA form, the CDR3 reads TGTGCCAGCAGTTCAGGACAGACCACAGATACGCAGTATTTT. It yields the protein CASSSGQTTDTQYF.

The chain has TRBV6-4 and TRBJ2-7; 13 bases are a match to TRBD2. Germline loops: CDR1 MRHNA, CDR2 SNTAGT. V lost 2 bases and J lost 4; bases outside the gene matches: 17. CDR3 length: 20 residues. CDR3 residues: CASSDTHPVGLAGALYEQYV. DNA of the CDR3: TGTGCCAGCAGTGACACTCACCCAGTTGGACTAGCGGGGGCCCTATACGAGCAGTACGTC.

This chain joins TRBV5-1 and TRBJ2-1, with 7 bases aligning to TRBD1. With V trimmed by 2 bases and J by 8 bases, 10 bases remained unmatched. The CDR3 has 15 residues. CDR1 is SGHRS, CDR2 YFSETQ, per germline. The CDR3 DNA reads TGCGCCAGCAGCTTAAACACAGGGGTGGTCGATGAGCAGTTCTTC. Its protein product is CASSLNTGVVDEQFF.

The chain uses TRBV9 and TRBJ1-1, with D tentatively TRBD1 (6 bases). CDR3 length: 12 amino acids. CDR1 SGDLS and CDR2 YYNGEE come from the germline V gene. The ends were cut back, 4 bases at V and 6 bases at J, with 10 bases in the middle. As DNA, the CDR3 is TGTGCCAGCAGCCCAGGGACACCTGAAGCTTTCTTT. It codes for CASSPGTPEAFF.

The chain has TRBV12-3 or TRBV12-4 and TRBJ1-1; D unclear. This CDR3 has 13 residues. Trimming took off 3 bases at V and 2 bases at J, with 7 bases between the two ends. CDR3 coding DNA: TGTGCCAGCAGTTTGGAGGGAAACACTGAAGCTTTCTTT. It yields the protein CASSLEGNTEAFF.

In DNA, the CDR3 is TGTGCCAGCGACTCGGGACTCCAGAACACTGAAGCTTTCTTT. Protein sequence: CASDSGLQNTEAFF. The J gene is TRBJ1-1, the V gene TRBV7-9; TRBD1 might be the D (5 bases). V lost 8 bases to trimming and J lost 1 base, with 14 bases between them. This CDR3 contains 14 residues. In germline, CDR1 is SEHNR, CDR2 FQNEAQ (reference sequence).

This clone was seen a single time. The V gene is TRBV18, the J gene TRBJ2-5; 8 bases line up with TRBD1. CDR3 length: 14 residues. The germline gives CDR1 KGHSH, CDR2 LQKENI. V lost 3 bases, J lost 4 bases, and 4 bases stayed unmatched. The CDR3 DNA is TGTGCCAGCTCACCCCAAGGACAGGGAGAGACCCAGTACTTC. Translated, it gives CASSPQGQGETQYF.

The chain uses TRBV30 and TRBJ1-4; possibly TRBD1 for D (6 bases). V was cut by 4 bases and J by 6 bases, with 12 bases left in between. Germline CDR1 reads GTSNPN; CDR2 reads SVGIG (reference sequence). The CDR3 length is 13 residues. The CDR3 protein is CAWKQGLDEKLFF. In DNA, the CDR3 is TGTGCCTGGAAACAGGGATTGGATGAAAAACTGTTTTTT.

The V and J genes are TRBV3-1 (or the pseudogene TRBV3-2) and TRBJ1-2; 8 nucleotides line up with TRBD1. After removal of 5 bases from V and 2 bases from J, the junction contained 7 bases not matched to a gene. The CDR3 sequence is 15 residues long. Looked up from germline, CDR1 is LGHDT and CDR2 is YNNKEL (reference sequence). The CDR3 DNA reads TGTGCCAGCAGCACCGGACAGGGAATCAACTATGGCTACACCTTC. Translating gives CASSTGQGINYGYTF.

The CDR3: CASRQGETGYTF. DNA of the CDR3: TGTGCCAGCCGCCAGGGCGAAACGGGCTACACCTTC. The chain recombines TRBV6-1 with TRBJ1-2; tentatively, D is TRBD1 (5 bases). Germline V lookup: CDR1 MNHNS, CDR2 SASEGT. The CDR3 consists of 12 residues. The V gene lost 8 bases and the J gene lost 8 bases, with 15 bases spanning the gap.

The chain employs TRBV5-6 and TRBJ1-4; no reliable D call. Germline CDR1 and CDR2: SGHDT and YYEEEE. The germline V and J ends were trimmed by 4 bases and 1 base, with 14 bases remaining between them. CDR3 size: 16 residues. The CDR3 loop reads CASSPELGGTNEKLFF. The DNA of the CDR3 is TGTGCCAGCAGCCCAGAGCTCGGAGGAACTAATGAAAAACTGTTTTTT.

The CDR3 reads CASSLGQSGGYTEAFF. Written as DNA, the CDR3 is TGCGCCAGCAGCTTGGGACAGAGCGGGGGATACACTGAAGCTTTCTTT. The chain joins TRBV5-1 to TRBJ1-1; D possibly corresponds to TRBD1 (5 bases). Between the trimmed V and J ends, which lost 0 bases and 3 bases, there was a span of 15 bases. Germline V gives CDR1 SGHRS, CDR2 YFSETQ. The CDR3 totals 16 residues.

The rearrangement links TRBV6-5 to TRBJ1-4; 7 bases match TRBD1. Germline-derived CDR1 and CDR2 are MNHEY and SVGAGI. The CDR3 spans 15 residues. The J segment lost 0 bases and the V segment lost 7 bases, leaving 5 bases of the junction unmatched. Written as DNA, the CDR3 is TGTGCCAGCAAACAGGGGTCCTCAACTAATGAAAAACTGTTTTTT. Translated, it gives CASKQGSSTNEKLFF.

This rearrangement joins TRBV6-5 to TRBJ1-3, with 9 bases matching TRBD1. Germline CDR1 and CDR2: MNHEY and SVGAGI. CDR3 length: 14 amino acids. With 6 bases clipped from V and 4 bases from J, the junction kept 4 bases outside the gene matches. As DNA, the CDR3 is TGTGCCAGCAGGAGACAGGGGGAAGGAAACACCATATATTTT. It specifies CASRRQGEGNTIYF.

The gene calls are TRBV6-1 and TRBJ2-1, with 12 bases lining up with TRBD2. The CDR3 has 17 amino acids. Germline CDR1 MNHNS, CDR2 SASEGT. Germline trimming cut 3 bases from V and 3 bases from J; bases unmatched to any gene: 6. The CDR3 region is CASSDPSGGGYYNEQFF. The CDR3 nucleotides are TGTGCCAGCAGTGACCCTAGCGGGGGGGGTTACTACAATGAGCAGTTCTTC.

The rearrangement uses TRBV5-1 and TRBJ1-5, with 8 bases that match TRBD1. The CDR3 contains 15 residues. CDR1 is SGHRS and CDR2 is YFSETQ in the germline V gene. The V segment lost 2 bases and the J segment 1 base; nucleotides outside the gene matches: 2. The CDR3 is CASSLGDRSNQPQHF. The CDR3 region has the DNA TGCGCCAGCAGCTTAGGGGACAGGAGCAATCAGCCCCAGCATTTT.

The genes are TRBV2 and TRBJ1-2, with TRBD1 matching 7 bases. The V and J ends lost 4 bases and 0 bases, in that order; junction bases with no gene match: 5. This CDR3 comprises 15 residues. Germline V CDR1 and CDR2: SNHLY, FYNNEI. The CDR3 region is CASSAGTAPNYGYTF. The CDR3 DNA follows: TGTGCCAGCAGTGCCGGGACAGCTCCTAACTATGGCTACACCTTC.

The sample holds a few counts of this clone. The J gene is TRBJ2-1, the V gene TRBV7-8; 16 bases agree with TRBD2. The CDR3 extends over 19 amino acids. After removal of 6 bases from V and 9 bases from J, the junction contained 17 bases not matched to a gene. Germline CDR1 is SGHVS and CDR2 is FQNEAQ. CDR3 DNA sequence: TGTGCCAGCAGTCGTTACCCTGGGACTAGCGGGGGGGCTGATATTGAGCAGTTCTTC. Protein product: CASSRYPGTSGGADIEQFF.

CDR3 sequence (DNA): TGTGCCAGTAGTCCGGACATCTGGGGCTACACCTTC. Translating gives CASSPDIWGYTF. The V gene is TRBV19, the J gene TRBJ1-2, with a weak D call TRBD1 (5 bases). Looked up from germline, CDR1 is LNHDA and CDR2 is SQIVND (reference sequence). With 5 bases removed from V and 8 bases from J, the gap between germline ends came to 12 bases. CDR3 length equals 12 residues. The complete variable domain, with remaining parts taken from reference TRBV19 and TRBJ1-2, reads DGGITQSPKYLFRKEGQNVTLSCEQNLNHDAMYWYRQDPGQGLRLIYYSQIVNDFQKGDIAEGYSVSREKKESFPLTVTSAQKNPTAFYLCASSPDIWGYTFGSGTRLTVV.

The rearrangement links TRBV4-1 to TRBJ1-4; 8 bases map to TRBD1. Unmatched junction bases numbered 6, after V lost 1 base and J lost 8 bases. Germline V CDR1 and CDR2: MGHRA, YSYEKL. This CDR3 region has 15 residues. For the CDR3, the DNA is TGCGCCAGCAGCCAAGGGAACAGGGGGACAGAAAAACTGTTTTTT. This codes for CASSQGNRGTEKLFF.

The chain uses TRBV20-1 and TRBJ2-5; a possible D gene is TRBD2 (6 bases). Trimming left V 3 bases short and J 1 base short, with 15 bases between. Germline V gene sequence: CDR1 DFQATT, CDR2 SNEGSKA (reference sequence). This CDR3 has 15 amino acids. The chain's CDR3 is CSASSGAQFQETQYF. The CDR3 DNA reads TGCAGTGCTAGTAGCGGAGCGCAGTTCCAAGAGACCCAGTACTTC.

The rearrangement links TRBV6-6 to TRBJ1-1; 8 positions agree with TRBD1. CDR3 length: 11 amino acids. The ends lost 5 bases at V and 10 bases at J; junction bases unmatched: 3. Germline V gives CDR1 MNHNY, CDR2 SVGAGI (reference sequence). The CDR3 DNA reads as TGTGCCAGCAGTCCACAGGGGGGAGCTTTCTTT. It codes for CASSPQGGAFF.